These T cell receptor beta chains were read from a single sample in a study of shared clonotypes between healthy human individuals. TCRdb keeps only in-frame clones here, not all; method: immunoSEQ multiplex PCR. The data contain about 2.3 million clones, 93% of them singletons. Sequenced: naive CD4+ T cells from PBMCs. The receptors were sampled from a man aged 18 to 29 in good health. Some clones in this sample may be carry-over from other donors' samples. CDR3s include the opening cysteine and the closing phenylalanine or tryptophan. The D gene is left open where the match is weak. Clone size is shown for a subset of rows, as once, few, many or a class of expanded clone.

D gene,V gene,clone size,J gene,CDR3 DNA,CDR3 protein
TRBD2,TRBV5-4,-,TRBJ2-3,TGTGCCAGCAGCTTGGGGGCACTAGCGGGAGGAGATACGCAGTATTTT,CASSLGALAGGDTQYF
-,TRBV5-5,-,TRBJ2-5,TGTGCCAGCAGCTTGTATCGTACGAAGTTAGGAGAGACCCAGTACTTC,CASSLYRTKLGETQYF
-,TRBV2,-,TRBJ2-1,TGTGCCAGCAGTGCGGCTACCGTCCCCTACAATGAGCAGTTCTTC,CASSAATVPYNEQFF
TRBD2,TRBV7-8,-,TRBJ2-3,TGTGCCACCAACCTGGGAGGGCCCGGGGATACGCAGTATTTT,CATNLGGPGDTQYF
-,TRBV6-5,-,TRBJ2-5,TGTGCCAGCAGTTATAAACCCCGTCCCCAGCCTCTGTACTTC,CASSYKPRPQPLYF
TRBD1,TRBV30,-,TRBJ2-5,TGTGCCTGGGAAACAGGGGGAGAGACCCAGTACTTC,CAWETGGETQYF
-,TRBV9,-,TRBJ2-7,TGTGCCAGCAGCGCACAGGTAGAGGGCTCCTACGAGCAGTACTTC,CASSAQVEGSYEQYF
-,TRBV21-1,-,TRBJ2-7,TGTGCCAGCAGCACCCCCCCAACGACTAGCCCCGAGAGCGAGCAGTACTTC,CASSTPPTTSPESEQYF
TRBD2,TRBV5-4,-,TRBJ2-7,TGTGCCAGCAGCTCTCTCACTAGCGGGGCTCTGGAGCAGTACTTC,CASSSLTSGALEQYF
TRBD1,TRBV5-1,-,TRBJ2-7,TGCGCCAGCAGCCCCGACAGGGTAAAGGGCGAGCAGTACTTC,CASSPDRVKGEQYF
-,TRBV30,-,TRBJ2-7,TGTGCCTGGAGGAGGGCATCCTACGAGCAGTACTTC,CAWRRASYEQYF
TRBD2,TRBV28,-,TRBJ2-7,TGTGGAGCGGGGGGCCACTCCTACGAGCAGTACTTC,CGAGGHSYEQYF
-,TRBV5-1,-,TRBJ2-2,TGCGCCAGCAGCTTGGCACCCGTATCGAACACCGGGGAGCTGTTTTTT,CASSLAPVSNTGELFF
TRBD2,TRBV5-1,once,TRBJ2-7,TGCGCCAGCAGCCCAGCGGTAGCGGGAGAGACCTACGAGCAGTACTTC,CASSPAVAGETYEQYF
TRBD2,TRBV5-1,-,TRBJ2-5,TGCGCCAGCGCGACTAGCGGCCAACAAGAGACCCAGTACTTC,CASATSGQQETQYF
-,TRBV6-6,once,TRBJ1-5,TGTGCCAGCGGGGTGGGGAACTCAAATCAGCCCCAGCATTTT,CASGVGNSNQPQHF
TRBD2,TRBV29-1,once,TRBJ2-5,TGCAGCGCCGATCTAGCGGGAGTTGGGACCCAGTACTTC,CSADLAGVGTQYF
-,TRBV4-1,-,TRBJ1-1,TGCGCCAGCAGCTGGAGGGGCACTGAAGCTTTCTTT,CASSWRGTEAFF
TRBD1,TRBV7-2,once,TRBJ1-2,TGTGCCAGCAGCTTAGGAGGACAGGGAGTTTACACCTTC,CASSLGGQGVYTF
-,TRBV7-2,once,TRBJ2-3,TGTGCCAGCAGCCCACTGCCCCGGACACCATACACAGATACGCAGTATTTT,CASSPLPRTPYTDTQYF
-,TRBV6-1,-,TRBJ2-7,TGTGCCAGCAGTGACATGGGGACGGGGAGGTACGAGCAGTACTTC,CASSDMGTGRYEQYF
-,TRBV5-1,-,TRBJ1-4,TGCGCCAGCAGCTTGGGCTACGGACAGACACTGTTTTTT,CASSLGYGQTLFF
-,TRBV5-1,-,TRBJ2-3,TGCGCCAGCAGTCACCCGGATACAGATACGCAGTATTTT,CASSHPDTDTQYF
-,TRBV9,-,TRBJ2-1,TGTGCCAGCAGCGAAGGGGGGGCCTCCTACAATGAGCAGTTCTTC,CASSEGGASYNEQFF
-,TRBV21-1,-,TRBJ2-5,TGTGCCAGGGGGACAGTCGAAGAGACCCAGTACTTC,CARGTVEETQYF
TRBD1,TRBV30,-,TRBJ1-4,TGTGCCTTAGACCCGACAGGGTTTGCAACTAATGAAAAACTGTTTTTT,CALDPTGFATNEKLFF
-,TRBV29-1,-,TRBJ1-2,TGCAGCGTTGATCTTGTGGGGGGTAGCCGCTATGGCTACACCTTC,CSVDLVGGSRYGYTF
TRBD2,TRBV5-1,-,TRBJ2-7,TGCGCCAGCAGCTTAAGCGGGAGTTACTACGAGCAGTACTTC,CASSLSGSYYEQYF
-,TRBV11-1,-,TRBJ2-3,TGTGCCAGCAGCTTAGTGGTTAAGGGAGATACGCAGTATTTT,CASSLVVKGDTQYF
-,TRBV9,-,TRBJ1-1,TGTGCCAGCAGCGTAGTAGTAGGGGACACTGAAGCTTTCTTT,CASSVVVGDTEAFF
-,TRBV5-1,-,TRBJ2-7,TGCGCCAGCAGCTTCGGAGCCGGATCCTATGAGGGGTACGAGCAGTACTTC,CASSFGAGSYEGYEQYF
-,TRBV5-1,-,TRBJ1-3,TGCGCCAGCAGCTCAACAGCGTCTGGAAACACCATATATTTT,CASSSTASGNTIYF
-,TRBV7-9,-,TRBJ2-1,TGTGCCAGCAGCCCTTCGGGGGCCGGTGCACGTGGATACAATGAGCAGTTCTTC,CASSPSGAGARGYNEQFF
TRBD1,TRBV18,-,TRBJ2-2,TGTGCCAGCTCACCACCGAGCACAGGGGTATTGTCCGGGGAGCTGTTTTTT,CASSPPSTGVLSGELFF
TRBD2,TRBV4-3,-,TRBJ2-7,TGCGCCAGCAGTCCCTCCGCAGCGGGGGTTTACGAGCAGTACTTC,CASSPSAAGVYEQYF
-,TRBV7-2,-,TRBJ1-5,TGTGCCAGCAGCTTAGTCCGAAGGGGGGCGGGCAATCAGCCCCAGCATTTT,CASSLVRRGAGNQPQHF
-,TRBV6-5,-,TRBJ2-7,TGTGCCAGCAGTAGGACTAATACCTACGAGCAGTACTTC,CASSRTNTYEQYF
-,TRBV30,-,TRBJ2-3,TGTGCCTGCCGGCAGTACACAGATACGCAGTATTTT,CACRQYTDTQYF
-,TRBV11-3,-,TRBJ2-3,TGTGCCAGCAGCTTAGAAGGACCACCAACGCGGACAGATACGCAGTATTTT,CASSLEGPPTRTDTQYF
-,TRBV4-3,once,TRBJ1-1,TGCGCCAGCAGCCGAAACCCCCTAGGCGGGAACACTGAAGCTTTCTTT,CASSRNPLGGNTEAFF
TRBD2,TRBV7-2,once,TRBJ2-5,TGTGCCAGCAGCTTCAGTCTAGCGGGAGGAGAGACCCAGTACTTC,CASSFSLAGGETQYF
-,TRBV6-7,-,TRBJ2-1,TGTGCCAGCAGTCCCGGGGCAGGGGAACAGTTCTTC,CASSPGAGEQFF
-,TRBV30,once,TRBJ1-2,TGTGCCTGGGGGGGCTCGGGCTATGGCTACACCTTC,CAWGGSGYGYTF
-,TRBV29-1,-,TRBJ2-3,TGCAGCGTTGGGTCCGGGGAAGATACGCAGTATTTT,CSVGSGEDTQYF
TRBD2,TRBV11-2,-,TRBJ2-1,TGTGCCAGCAGCCGGACTAGCGGGAGCTCCTACAATGAGCAGTTCTTC,CASSRTSGSSYNEQFF
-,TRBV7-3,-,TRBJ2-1,TGTGCCAGCAGCTTAGAAGGGGGAGCGGGACGAAATGAGCAGTTCTTC,CASSLEGGAGRNEQFF
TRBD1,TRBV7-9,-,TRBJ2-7,TGTGCCAGCAGCTTAGTGGCAGGGGGCGGATACGAGCAGTACTTC,CASSLVAGGGYEQYF
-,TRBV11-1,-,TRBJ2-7,TGTGCCAGCAGCCGCATCCTCGATCTACGGAGCTCCTACGAGCAGTACTTC,CASSRILDLRSSYEQYF
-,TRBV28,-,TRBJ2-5,TGTGCCAGCAGTTGGGACCCTACGGGGACCCAGTACTTC,CASSWDPTGTQYF
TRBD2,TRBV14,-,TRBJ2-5,TGTGCCAGCAGCCAACAAGCGGGAGGGCAAGAGACCCAGTACTTC,CASSQQAGGQETQYF
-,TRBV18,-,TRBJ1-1,TGTGCCAGCTCACCAGGGGGCGCGAATGAAGCTTTCTTT,CASSPGGANEAFF